This TCR beta chain was found in a study of blood T cell repertoires in COVID-19. Study summary: Material from acute and convalescent COVID-19 was sourced from the United States, Italy and Spain. Nucleic acid was either cDNA or gDNA, and it came from T cells, B-cell-depleted T cells, or PBMCs.

In the authors' workflow: Nucleated cell number was recorded as an estimate derived from reference gene primer amplification. Clones were sequenced by immunoSEQ multiplex PCR, and TCRdb holds only the in-frame ones, with some missing. V and J calls and clone size are copied from that table; D and trimming were computed from the DNA. The repertoire consists of about 60,000 clones, with 75% to 95% occurring once and the leading ten covering under 2.5%. This clone was recorded only once. Sequencing was performed on peripheral blood. The source is a man between 60 and 75 years old with acute or convalescent COVID-19.

The CDR3 coding sequence is TGTGCCAGCAGCCAGCGGGAGGGGCGCACCGGGGAGCTGTTTTTT. This translates into CASSQREGRTGELFF. The chain joins TRBV3-1 (or the pseudogene TRBV3-2) to TRBJ2-2, with TRBD2 matching over 9 bases. Germline assignment: CDR1 LGHDT and CDR2 YNNKEL (reference sequence). The CDR3 is 15 residues long. The ends lost 3 bases at V and 4 bases at J; junction bases unmatched: 3.